Listed below are T cell receptor beta chains from one sample, sequenced in a study of response to subunit inactivated influenza vaccine. TCRdb analysed the RT-PCR reads with MiXCR anew, one entry per CDR3 protein. The table has 500,000 to 600,000 distinct CDR3 sequences, 6.5% to 8% seen once; the top ten hold 10% to 15%. This material consisted of PBMCs from blood, taken around 25 months after vaccination. The receptors derive from a man aged 50 to 69 who received an inactivated influenza vaccine. Both conserved end residues are part of each CDR3. Fields, in order: D gene, clone size, J gene, V gene, CDR3 DNA, CDR3 protein. A D gene is named only where the DNA matches it firmly. The size field is filled for only some rows; it gives once, few, many or a size class.

D: -; size: -; J: TRBJ2-5; V: TRBV20-1; DNA: TGCAGTGCTAGAGGTGGAGGGGCAGGAGAGACCCAGTACTTC; CDR3: CSARGGGAGETQYF
D: TRBD1; size: many; J: TRBJ2-2; V: TRBV5-1; DNA: TGCGCCAGCAGCTCTACCGACAGGGCCCCGAACACCGGGGAGCTGTTTTTT; CDR3: CASSSTDRAPNTGELFF
D: -; size: many; J: TRBJ1-6; V: TRBV6-2/TRBV6-3; DNA: TGTGCCAGCAGTGGCCGGTTCGGAGCCCTCCACTTT; CDR3: CASSGRFGALHF
D: -; size: -; J: TRBJ1-1; V: TRBV12-3/TRBV12-4; DNA: TGTGCCAGCAGTCCGACAACAAGGAACACTGAAGCTTTCTTT; CDR3: CASSPTTRNTEAFF
D: TRBD1; size: many; J: TRBJ2-7; V: TRBV12-3/TRBV12-4; DNA: TGTGCCAGCAGTTTGACAGGGAGTTCCTACGAGCAGTACTTC; CDR3: CASSLTGSSYEQYF
D: -; size: few; J: TRBJ1-5; V: TRBV5-1; DNA: TGCGCCAGCAGAACGGACGGAGCTTCCAATCAGCCCCAGCATTTT; CDR3: CASRTDGASNQPQHF
D: -; size: -; J: TRBJ2-2; V: TRBV7-2; DNA: TGTGCCAGCAGCCCATCTTTCGATACCGGGGAGCTGTTTTTT; CDR3: CASSPSFDTGELFF
D: -; size: few; J: TRBJ1-1; V: TRBV9; DNA: TGTGCCAGCAGCGTCCCCCAGCAACCCATGAGCACTGAAGCTTTCTTT; CDR3: CASSVPQQPMSTEAFF
D: -; size: few; J: TRBJ2-3; V: TRBV3-1; DNA: TGTGCCAGCAGCCACCCCCGCGGGCAGGGTAGAGTCGCAGATACGCAGTATTTT; CDR3: CASSHPRGQGRVADTQYF
D: -; size: many; J: TRBJ1-1; V: TRBV12-3/TRBV12-4; DNA: TGTGCCAGCACCCTAGGGGGGCACCTGAACACTGAAGCTTTCTTT; CDR3: CASTLGGHLNTEAFF
D: TRBD2; size: many; J: TRBJ2-3; V: TRBV7-2; DNA: TGTGCCAGCAGCTTGCCCTCCGGGACTAGCGGGGGATCGCAGTATTTT; CDR3: CASSLPSGTSGGSQYF
D: TRBD2; size: -; J: TRBJ2-1; V: TRBV12-3/TRBV12-4; DNA: TGTGCCAGCAGTTTAAGCGGGGGGCGAATCTACAATGAGCAGTTCTTC; CDR3: CASSLSGGRIYNEQFF
D: TRBD1; size: -; J: TRBJ1-3; V: TRBV12-3/TRBV12-4; DNA: TGTGCCAGCAGTCTAGCGGACAGGGCGGACACCATATATTTT; CDR3: CASSLADRADTIYF
D: TRBD2; size: many; J: TRBJ2-1; V: TRBV6-1; DNA: TGTGCCAGCAGCTCCGGGACTAGGATAGTCTATGAGCAGTTCTTC; CDR3: CASSSGTRIVYEQFF
D: -; size: many; J: TRBJ1-1; V: TRBV5-6; DNA: TGTGCCAGCAGCTCACCCTCGTTCGACAGGATTAACACTGAAGCTTTCTTT; CDR3: CASSSPSFDRINTEAFF
D: -; size: many; J: TRBJ1-2; V: TRBV20-1; DNA: TGCAGTGCTTGGGTGGTGAACTATGGCTACACCTTC; CDR3: CSAWVVNYGYTF
D: -; size: few; J: TRBJ2-1; V: TRBV3-1; DNA: TGTGCCAGCAGCCAAGAGACAGGCCCCTACAATGAGCAGTTCTTC; CDR3: CASSQETGPYNEQFF
D: -; size: many; J: TRBJ2-5; V: TRBV24-1; DNA: TGTGCCACCAGTGATATGGGCCCCGGTAGAGCAGAGACCCAGTACTTC; CDR3: CATSDMGPGRAETQYF
D: -; size: -; J: TRBJ2-7; V: TRBV3-1; DNA: TGTGCCAGCAGCCAAGGGACCCGAGGGACCTACGAGCAGTACTTC; CDR3: CASSQGTRGTYEQYF
D: TRBD1; size: many; J: TRBJ1-6; V: TRBV6-1; DNA: TGTGCCAGCAGTATCCGGACAGGGGCCGTGGGGTCACCCCTCCACTTT; CDR3: CASSIRTGAVGSPLHF
D: -; size: many; J: TRBJ2-3; V: TRBV12-3/TRBV12-4; DNA: TGTGCCAGCAGCCGCCGAGGGGGGTACACAGATACGCAGTATTTT; CDR3: CASSRRGGYTDTQYF
D: TRBD2; size: few; J: TRBJ2-1; V: TRBV10-3; DNA: TGTGCCATCAGTTCCGGGACTAGGCAGGTCAATGAGCAGTTCTTC; CDR3: CAISSGTRQVNEQFF
D: TRBD1; size: -; J: TRBJ1-1; V: TRBV19; DNA: TGTGCCAGTAGTATCCCCAGGGAGGGGGCCGGGACTGAAGCTTTCTTT; CDR3: CASSIPREGAGTEAFF
D: -; size: few; J: TRBJ2-7; V: TRBV6-2/TRBV6-3; DNA: TGTGCCAGCAGTTACTCTAGGTACGAGCAGTACTTC; CDR3: CASSYSRYEQYF
D: -; size: many; J: TRBJ1-6; V: TRBV4-3; DNA: TGCGCCAGCAGCCAAGTCATTGGGGGTGGCCTCCACTTT; CDR3: CASSQVIGGGLHF
D: TRBD2; size: -; J: TRBJ2-1; V: TRBV20-1; DNA: TGCAGTGCTAGAGGGACTAGCGGCAACAATGAGCAGTTCTTC; CDR3: CSARGTSGNNEQFF
D: -; size: many; J: TRBJ1-1; V: TRBV27; DNA: TGTGCCAGCAGTTTATGGGATGGATCCACTGAAGCTTTCTTT; CDR3: CASSLWDGSTEAFF
D: TRBD2; size: -; J: TRBJ2-1; V: TRBV28; DNA: TGTGCCGGGAATAGCGGGAGGGCCTACAATGAGCAGTTCTTC; CDR3: CAGNSGRAYNEQFF
D: -; size: -; J: TRBJ2-2; V: TRBV9; DNA: TGTGCCAGCAGCCCCCGGACAGAGACCGGGGAGCTGTTTTTT; CDR3: CASSPRTETGELFF
D: TRBD2; size: many; J: TRBJ2-3; V: TRBV5-8; DNA: TGTGCCAGCAGCTATAGCGGGGGCACAGATACGCAGTATTTT; CDR3: CASSYSGGTDTQYF
D: -; size: many; J: TRBJ2-1; V: TRBV20-1; DNA: TGCAGTGCTACCACCGTAAGCTCCTACAATGAGCAGTTCTTC; CDR3: CSATTVSSYNEQFF
D: -; size: many; J: TRBJ2-1; V: TRBV20-1; DNA: TGCAGTGCTAGAGATTTCACCAACAATGAGCAGTTCTTC; CDR3: CSARDFTNNEQFF
D: TRBD2; size: many; J: TRBJ2-1; V: TRBV12-3/TRBV12-4; DNA: TGTGCCAGCTGTATTGGGGGGGGGTCCGTTGAGCAGTTCTTC; CDR3: CASCIGGGSVEQFF